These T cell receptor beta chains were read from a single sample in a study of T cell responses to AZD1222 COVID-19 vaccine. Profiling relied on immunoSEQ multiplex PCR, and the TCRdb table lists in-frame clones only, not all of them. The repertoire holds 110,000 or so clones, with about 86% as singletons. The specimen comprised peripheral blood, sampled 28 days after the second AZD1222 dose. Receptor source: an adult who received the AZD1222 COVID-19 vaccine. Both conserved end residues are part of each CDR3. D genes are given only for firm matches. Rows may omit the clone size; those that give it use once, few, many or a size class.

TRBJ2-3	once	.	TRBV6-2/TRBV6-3	CASSQQGWQYF	TGTGCCAGCAGTCAACAGGGATGGCAGTATTTT
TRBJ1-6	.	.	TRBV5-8	CASSFLGGFSPLHF	TGTGCCAGCAGCTTCTTGGGGGGTTTTTCACCCCTCCACTTT
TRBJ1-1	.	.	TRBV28	CASSLLTANTEAFF	TGTGCCAGCAGTCTGTTGACAGCTAACACTGAAGCTTTCTTT
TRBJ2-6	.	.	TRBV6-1	CASSESGLYGANVLTF	TGTGCCAGCAGTGAATCAGGGTTGTACGGGGCCAACGTCCTGACTTTC
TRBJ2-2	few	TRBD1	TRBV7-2	CASSRGQVDTGELFF	TGTGCCAGCAGTCGAGGACAGGTTGACACCGGGGAGCTGTTTTTT
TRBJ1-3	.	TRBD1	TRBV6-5	CASRRTGSGNTIYF	TGTGCCAGCAGGAGGACAGGGTCTGGAAACACCATATATTTT
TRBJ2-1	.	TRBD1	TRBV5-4	CASSGMTDRGPNEQFF	TGTGCCAGCAGCGGAATGACGGACAGGGGGCCCAATGAGCAGTTCTTC
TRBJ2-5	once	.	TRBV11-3	CASSSQGSETQYF	TGTGCCAGCAGCTCACAGGGTTCAGAGACCCAGTACTTC
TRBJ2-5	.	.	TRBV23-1	CASSPPRLRETQYF	TGCGCCAGCAGTCCCCCCCGTCTCAGGGAGACCCAGTACTTC
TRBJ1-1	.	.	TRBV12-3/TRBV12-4	CASSLTVNTEAFF	TGTGCCAGCAGTTTAACCGTGAACACTGAAGCTTTCTTT
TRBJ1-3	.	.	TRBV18	CASSPPNPTGPRNTIYF	TGTGCCAGCTCACCACCCAATCCGACCGGCCCCAGAAACACCATATATTTT
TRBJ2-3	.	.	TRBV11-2	CASSPGSGPDTQYF	TGTGCCAGCAGCCCGGGATCTGGCCCAGATACGCAGTATTTT
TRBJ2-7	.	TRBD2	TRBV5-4	CASSLTSGYSYEQYF	TGTGCCAGCAGCCTGACTAGCGGGTACTCCTACGAGCAGTACTTC
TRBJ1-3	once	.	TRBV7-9	CASSFGGGTIYF	TGTGCCAGCAGCTTCGGGGGTGGCACCATATATTTT
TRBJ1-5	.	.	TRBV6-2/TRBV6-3	CASSYRPYSNQPQHF	TGTGCCAGCAGTTATCGGCCATACTCAAATCAGCCCCAGCATTTT
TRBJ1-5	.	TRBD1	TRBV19	CASSKGARRYSNQPQHF	TGTGCCAGTAGTAAGGGGGCCAGACGGTATAGCAATCAGCCCCAGCATTTT
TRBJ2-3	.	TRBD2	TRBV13	CASSTETGLAVDTQYF	TGTGCCAGCAGCACAGAAACGGGACTAGCGGTAGATACGCAGTATTTT
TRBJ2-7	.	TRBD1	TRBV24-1	CATSGDRDDEQYF	TGTGCCACCTCAGGGGACAGGGACGACGAGCAGTACTTC
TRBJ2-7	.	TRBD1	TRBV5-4	CASSLATGALIYEQYF	TGTGCCAGCAGCTTGGCCACAGGGGCGCTGATCTACGAGCAGTACTTC
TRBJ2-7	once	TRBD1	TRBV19	CASSIQGAYEQYF	TGTGCCAGTAGTATTCAGGGGGCCTACGAGCAGTACTTC
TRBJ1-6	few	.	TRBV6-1	CASGDSFNSPLHF	TGTGCCAGCGGTGACAGCTTCAATTCACCCCTCCACTTT
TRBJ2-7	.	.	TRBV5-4	CASSLGTSASYEQYF	TGTGCCAGCAGCTTGGGTACTTCCGCCTCCTACGAGCAGTACTTC
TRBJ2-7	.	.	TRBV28	CASSPISELSGEQYF	TGTGCCAGCAGTCCGATCTCTGAGCTTTCGGGCGAGCAGTACTTC